This TCR beta chain comes out of a study of cytomegalovirus exposure and HLA in healthy donors. Regarding the study as a whole: Altogether, 150 or so TCR beta chains were recorded as cytomegalovirus-associated. CMV antigen specificity was confirmed in vitro for three CMV-associated chains. Most observed TCR sequences were rare, whereas some public TCRs were detected in many donors.

The CDR3 is made up of 16 amino acids. The V end was cut by 5 bases, the J end by 5 bases, with 19 bases between. CDR1 and CDR2 from the germline V gene are MNHNY and SVGAGI (reference sequence). Method: immunoSEQ multiplex PCR; TCRdb's copy keeps in-frame clones and lacks some. The sample includes 120,000 or so clones, approximately 90% of them seen just once. Of note for this clone: Its antigen is as yet unknown.

V gene TRBV6-6 combines with J gene TRBJ2-1; D remains unclear. This receptor was obtained from a young woman in good health and CMV-seronegative. The sequenced sample was PBMCs. This chain's CDR3 is CASSMYNPPLHNEQFF. CDR3 DNA: TGTGCCAGCAGTATGTACAACCCCCCCCTGCACAATGAGCAGTTCTTC.